This section outlines one T cell receptor (beta chain) sequence together with its context. This CDR3 comprises 11 residues. V shed 8 bases and J shed 3 bases, with 10 bases lying between them. CDR1 and CDR2 from the germline V gene are GTSNPN and SVGIG (reference sequence). The sample originates from a study of CD8 T cells in Susac syndrome. The CD8+ and CD4+ T cells were isolated magnetically using a negative isolation approach, whereas the TEMRA cells were enriched by FACS. It was with random hexamers that roughly 0.45 to 1 ug RNA was reverse transcribed. Via MiXCR, TCRdb re-called the immunoSEQ multiplex PCR reads, giving one row per CDR3 protein. The sample has more than 120,000 distinct CDR3 sequences; roughly 94% are singletons.

This clonotype originated in a human donor in good health. The sequenced material came from CD4+ T cells from PBMCs. The chain joins TRBV30 to TRBJ1-1; D possibly corresponds to TRBD1 (5 bases). The CDR3 bases are TGTGCCCGTGGGGGAGACACTGAAGCTTTCTTT. Its translation is CARGGDTEAFF.